This T cell receptor beta chain was observed in a study of blood T cell repertoires in COVID-19 (TCRdb year 2020). At the level of the whole study: The collaborator samples originated in the United States, Italy and Spain and spanned the acute and convalescent phases of COVID-19. The repertoires were released in a freely available public database meant as a resource for research on the immune response to SARS-CoV-2. The prospective study material was composed of cDNA or gDNA derived from T cells, B-cell-depleted T cells, or PBMCs. Samples came from the ongoing ImmuneRACE study (first 160 participants) plus 1,254 subjects from 6 global collaborators. Where available, HLA class I and class II types were obtained from metadata supplied by the sample provider rather than from assay-based typing. A de-identified subject ID, COVID-19 status, age in years and sex were almost always included in the sample metadata. Deeply sampled blood TCRbeta repertoires from subjects exposed to, actively infected with, or recovered from COVID-19 were included in the dataset. Paper-wide results and their limitations: Clinical and demographic metadata were provided uncurated, with the amount varying by source and participant.

Of note for this clone: The target of this receptor is not known. Qualities for individual bases were not recorded, and no much larger clone is one base off.

The immunoSEQ Assay, a bias-controlled multiplex PCR, was used to amplify TCRbeta CDR3 regions from genomic DNA. The original methods were these. Within the assay, amplification of reference gene primers was used to estimate how many nucleated cells each sample contained. Sequence reads were collapsed and filtered to measure the absolute abundance of every unique TCRbeta CDR3 rearrangement. For each sample, productive Simpson clonality was calculated as the square root of Simpson's diversity index across productive rearrangements. Imported from immuneACCESS, the table was reduced by TCRdb to in-frame sequences with V and J called. These copies leave out some clones; in studies compared against another copy, an unresolved V gene accounts for under half, and the cause of the remainder is not known. The DNA was the basis for D and trimming; V, J and clone size are from that table. The sample table lists some 60,000 clones, around four fifths of them with a count of one. The top ten clones comprise approximately 12% of the sample.

Whole blood was collected in K2EDTA tubes by collaborating institutions according to the institutions' own protocols. For TCRbeta analysis, collaborators shipped samples in one of three forms: frozen whole blood, isolated PBMCs, or DNA extracted from either of those sample types. There are 14 amino acids in the CDR3, from cysteine to phenylalanine inclusive. Only CDR3 DNA is held: 42 bases, read in frame from base 1. Trimming costs V 5 bases and J 4 bases, and their ends lie 14 bases apart. For CDR1 and CDR2, the germline V gene lists SGHVS and FQNEAQ. This chain joins TRBV7-8 to TRBJ1-1, with the D segment identity uncertain. The sample consisted of peripheral blood. This TCR came from a human donor in a cohort sampled during active COVID-19. The DNA sequence follows: TGTGCCAGCAGCCCCTGGGCGTCTCCCACTGAAGCTTTCTTT. It codes for CASSPWASPTEAFF.